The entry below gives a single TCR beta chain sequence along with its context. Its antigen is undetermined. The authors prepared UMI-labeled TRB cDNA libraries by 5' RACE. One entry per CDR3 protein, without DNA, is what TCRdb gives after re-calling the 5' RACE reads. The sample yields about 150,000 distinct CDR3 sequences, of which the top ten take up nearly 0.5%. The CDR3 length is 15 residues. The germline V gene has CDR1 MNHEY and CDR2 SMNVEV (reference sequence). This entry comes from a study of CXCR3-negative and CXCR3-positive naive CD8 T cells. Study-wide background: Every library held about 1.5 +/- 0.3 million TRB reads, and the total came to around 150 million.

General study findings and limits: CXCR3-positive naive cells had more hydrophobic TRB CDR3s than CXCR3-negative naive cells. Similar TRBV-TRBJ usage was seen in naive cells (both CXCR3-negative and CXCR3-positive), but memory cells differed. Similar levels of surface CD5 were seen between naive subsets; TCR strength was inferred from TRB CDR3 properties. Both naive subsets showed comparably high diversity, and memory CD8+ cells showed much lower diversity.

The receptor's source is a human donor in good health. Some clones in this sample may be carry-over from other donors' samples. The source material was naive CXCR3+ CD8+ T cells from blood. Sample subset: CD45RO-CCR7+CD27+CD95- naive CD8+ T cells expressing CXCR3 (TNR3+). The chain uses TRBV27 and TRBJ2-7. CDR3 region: CASWNRTVSSYEQYF.